This TCR beta chain was identified during a study of T cells in Graves' hyperthyroidism and ophthalmopathy. Study-level information: It was at initial diagnosis, before any treatment, that peripheral blood was collected. The study's findings and limits: In the analysis, a 13 V-J model separated ophthalmopathy from stable hyperthyroidism.

The table lists this clonotype with a few counts. Its antigen remains unknown. TCR beta CDR3 regions were amplified from RNA. HTBI primers were employed in a first-round RT-PCR of the TCR CDR3. TCRdb re-called the multiplex PCR reads through MiXCR, storing one row per CDR3 protein. The sample holds some 300,000 distinct CDR3 sequences, roughly 15% seen once. Preceding any ophthalmopathy symptoms, the blood sample dates from first hyperthyroidism diagnosis. The authors obtained PBMCs from around 11 ml of fresh peripheral blood. After removal of 6 bases from V and 4 bases from J, the junction contained 12 bases not matched to a gene. Germline loops: CDR1 MNHNS, CDR2 SASEGT. The CDR3 has 17 amino acids.

The TCR originated in a woman under 40 with Graves' hyperthyroidism that later progressed to Graves' ophthalmopathy. This chain links TRBV6-1 with TRBJ2-2, with 9 nucleotides matching TRBD2. The sequenced material came from blood. The CDR3 bases are TGTGCCAGCAGCCGGGCGGGAGGGATCTTCGGCACCGGGGAGCTGTTTTTT. This encodes CASSRAGGIFGTGELFF.